A single sample gave rise to the 13 T cell receptor beta chains below, sequenced in a study of regulatory T cells in long-lasting Graves disease. The time point is: persistent/refractory GD, antithyroid drugs over 5 years with positive TRAb. PBMCs were the source of the RNA used for TCR sequencing. CDR3-region Arm-PCR and iRepertoire HTBI primers produced the TCR beta libraries. MiXCR, applied by TCRdb to the multiplex PCR reads, yields one record per CDR3 protein. The repertoire consists of 400,000 to 450,000 distinct CDR3 sequences, with 23% occurring once and the leading ten covering roughly a quarter. Source: peripheral blood mononuclear cells (PBMCs), taken when the disease was refractory, from a patient treated with antithyroid drugs. Every receptor here comes from a female donor with Graves disease.

This clonotype has just a few counts. The chain combines TRBV19 with TRBJ1-1; maybe TRBD1 (6 bases). The V gene lost 1 base and the J gene lost 1 base, with 7 bases spanning the gap. In germline, CDR1 is LNHDA, CDR2 SQIVND (reference sequence). This CDR3 contains 14 residues. The CDR3 here is CASSIGTENTEAFF. The CDR3 bases are TGTGCCAGTAGTATAGGGACAGAGAACACTGAAGCTTTCTTT.

In this sample, this clonotype turned up a few times. The chain joins TRBV5-6 to TRBJ1-5, with a weak D call TRBD1 (6 bases). The CDR3 runs to 16 residues. V gave up 4 bases and J gave up 1 base, with 15 bases separating them. Germline CDR1 SGHDT, CDR2 YYEEEE. The DNA for the CDR3 is TGTGCCAGCAGCCAGTCCGGGACATCCAGCAATCAGCCCCAGCATTTT. The encoded protein is CASSQSGTSSNQPQHF.

The rearrangement joins TRBV5-1 to TRBJ2-2, with 8 bases matching TRBD1. CDR3 length: 15 residues. The trim removed 5 bases at V and 5 bases at J, leaving 8 bases unmatched. The germline V gene has CDR1 SGHRS and CDR2 YFSETQ. CDR3 loop: CASSPTQGATGELFF. CDR3 sequence (DNA): TGCGCCAGCAGTCCCACCCAGGGGGCGACCGGGGAGCTGTTTTTT.

In its sample, this clonotype was seen a few times. The rearrangement joins TRBV19 to TRBJ1-1; D is unresolved. Deletions cut 7 bases from V and 0 bases from J, with 6 bases between. Germline V gives CDR1 LNHDA, CDR2 SQIVND (reference sequence). The CDR3 is 12 residues long. CDR3 region: CASNNMNTEAFF. The CDR3 DNA follows: TGTGCCAGTAATAACATGAACACTGAAGCTTTCTTT.

The rearrangement links TRBV20-1 to TRBJ2-7; D not resolved. Looked up from germline, CDR1 is DFQATT and CDR2 is SNEGSKA (reference sequence). CDR3 size: 12 residues. With 1 base removed from V and 2 bases from J, the gap between germline ends came to 6 bases. CDR3 in amino acids: CSARGQTYEQYF. The CDR3 DNA is TGCAGTGCTAGAGGGCAGACCTACGAGCAGTACTTC.

This clonotype appeared a few times. The chain carries TRBV10-3 and TRBJ2-2, with 9 bases matching TRBD1. Germline assignment: CDR1 ENHRY and CDR2 SYGVKD. The junction had 6 bases not matched to a gene; V was cut back by 6 bases and J by 10 bases. This CDR3 contains 13 residues. In DNA form, the CDR3 reads TGTGCCATCAGCCGGGACAGGGTTGAGGAGCTGTTTTTT. It is translated as CAISRDRVEELFF.

The rearrangement joins TRBV4-1 to TRBJ1-2; no clear D. Looked up from germline, CDR1 is MGHRA and CDR2 is YSYEKL. The V end was cut by 4 bases, the J end by 5 bases, with 17 bases between. The CDR3 consists of 15 residues. The CDR3 sequence is CASSPPGKGSYGYTF. The CDR3 DNA reads TGCGCCAGCAGCCCCCCCGGAAAGGGATCGTATGGCTACACCTTC.

The chain recombines TRBV30 with TRBJ1-5; 8 bases are a match to TRBD1. This CDR3 is built from 15 residues. V trimming: 0 bases; J trimming: 5 bases; junction bases outside the gene matches: 6. Germline V gives CDR1 GTSNPN, CDR2 SVGIG (reference sequence). CDR3 in amino acids: CAWSVRGQGHQPQHF. The CDR3 DNA is TGTGCCTGGAGTGTACGAGGACAGGGTCATCAGCCCCAGCATTTT. The complete variable domain, with remaining parts taken from reference TRBV30 and TRBJ1-5, reads SQTIHQWPATLVQPVGSPLSLECTVEGTSNPNLYWYRQAAGRGLQLLFYSVGIGQISSEVPQNLSASRPQDRQFILSSKKLLLSDSGFYLCAWSVRGQGHQPQHFGDGTRLSIL.

The genes are TRBV3-1 and TRBJ2-5; TRBD1 matches at 9 bases. The length of the CDR3 is 15 residues. Losses at the gene ends were 4 bases for V and 5 bases for J; bases not matched to a gene: 8. Germline V lookup: CDR1 LGHDT, CDR2 YNNKEL (reference sequence). In DNA form, the CDR3 reads TGTGCCAGCAGCCCAATAACAGGGGGCTCGGAGACCCAGTACTTC. This translates into CASSPITGGSETQYF.

This clonotype was observed a handful of times. This chain links TRBV5-1 with TRBJ2-2; TRBD2 aligns across 7 bases. CDR1 is SGHRS and CDR2 is YFSETQ in the germline V gene. Losses at the gene ends were 0 bases for V and 0 bases for J; bases not matched to a gene: 5. The CDR3 has 17 amino acids. The CDR3 region is CASSLAASGANTGELFF. DNA for the CDR3: TGCGCCAGCAGCTTGGCAGCTAGCGGAGCGAACACCGGGGAGCTGTTTTTT.

This clonotype was recorded many times. The rearrangement uses TRBV7-9 and TRBJ2-5, with D perhaps assigned TRBD1 or TRBD2 (6 bases each). Germline V gives CDR1 SEHNR, CDR2 FQNEAQ (reference sequence). Trimming took 5 bases from V and 5 from J, leaving 12 bases between them. The CDR3 extends over 13 amino acids. CDR3 coding DNA: TGTGCCAGCAGCGTCCGGGGGCTGGAGACCCAGTACTTC. It encodes CASSVRGLETQYF.

This chain uses TRBV7-9 with TRBJ2-2; 13 bases map to TRBD2. Germline CDR1 and CDR2: SEHNR and FQNEAQ (reference sequence). V lost 4 bases and J lost 4; bases outside the gene matches: 15. The CDR3 runs 20 residues. The CDR3 reads CASSSLLLAGGLSRTGELFF. CDR3 nucleotides: TGTGCCAGCAGCTCACTACTACTAGCGGGAGGGCTTTCTCGCACCGGGGAGCTGTTTTTT. Variable domain in full (rest from reference TRBV7-9 and TRBJ2-2): DTGVSQNPRHKITKRGQNVTFRCDPISEHNRLYWYRQTLGQGPEFLTYFQNEAQLEKSRLLSDRFSAERPKGSFSTLEIQRTEQGDSAMYLCASSSLLLAGGLSRTGELFFGEGSRLTVL.

This clonotype was counted between two and nine times. The chain recombines TRBV20-1 with TRBJ2-4; D is perhaps TRBD2 (5 bases). V lost 1 base and J 3 bases, leaving 10 bases between the germline ends. CDR1 and CDR2 from the germline V gene are DFQATT and SNEGSKA (reference sequence). CDR3 size: 14 residues. The DNA for the CDR3 is TGCAGTGCTAGAGCGGGATTTGACAAAAACATTCAGTACTTC. Amino acids: CSARAGFDKNIQYF.